Listed below are T cell receptor beta chains from one sample, sequenced in a study of cytomegalovirus exposure and HLA in healthy donors. Repertoires were generated with immunoSEQ multiplex PCR, while TCRdb's copy carries only in-frame clones and drops some. The sample holds about 100,000 clones, around 80% seen once. Sequencing was done on a sample of PBMCs. The source of these receptors is a woman in her 40s in good health and CMV-seronegative. The CDR3 runs from the conserved cysteine through the conserved F or W. D genes are given only for firm matches. For some rows the clone size is stated as once, few or many, or as a class when expanded; others skip it.

TRBV9	-	-	TRBJ2-7	CASSVGGGATDEQYF	TGTGCCAGCAGCGTAGGAGGCGGGGCCACGGACGAGCAGTACTTC
TRBV11-2	-	TRBD2	TRBJ2-2	CASSPGLAGEVRTGELFF	TGTGCCAGCAGCCCCGGACTAGCGGGAGAAGTACGCACCGGGGAGCTGTTTTTT
TRBV15	-	TRBD2	TRBJ2-1	CATSRGLGTSGNHEQFF	TGTGCCACCAGCAGAGGTCTCGGGACTAGCGGGAACCATGAGCAGTTCTTC
TRBV28	-	TRBD2	TRBJ2-7	CASSPGRAYEQYF	TGTGCCAGCAGTCCCGGGAGGGCCTACGAGCAGTACTTC
TRBV6-5	-	-	TRBJ1-5	CASSPGVGNQPQHF	TGTGCCAGCAGCCCGGGAGTTGGCAATCAGCCCCAGCATTTT
TRBV28	few	-	TRBJ2-7	CASSSLTGAYEQYF	TGTGCCAGCAGTTCTTTGACAGGCGCCTACGAGCAGTACTTC
TRBV28	-	-	TRBJ1-5	CASSPGGSGQSNQPQHF	TGTGCCAGCAGCCCGGGAGGCTCGGGACAAAGCAATCAGCCCCAGCATTTT
TRBV7-8	-	TRBD1	TRBJ2-1	CASSLSSGGSSYNEQFF	TGTGCCAGCAGCTTATCCTCAGGGGGATCCTCCTACAATGAGCAGTTCTTC
TRBV19	-	-	TRBJ2-2	CASSLYGELFF	TGTGCCAGTAGTCTTTATGGGGAGCTGTTTTTT
TRBV13	-	-	TRBJ1-4	CASSLEGRVNEKLFF	TGTGCCAGCAGCTTAGAAGGCAGGGTGAATGAAAAACTGTTTTTT
TRBV21-1	-	-	TRBJ2-3	CASLRSRVTLPGGTDTQYF	TGTGCCAGCCTAAGGTCCCGGGTCACTCTCCCAGGGGGCACAGATACGCAGTATTTT
TRBV5-4	-	TRBD1	TRBJ2-7	CASRASGQSYEQYF	TGTGCCAGCAGAGCCTCGGGACAGAGCTACGAGCAGTACTTC
TRBV6-1	once	-	TRBJ1-5	CASKRPGEGQPQHF	TGTGCCAGCAAAAGGCCGGGGGAGGGTCAGCCCCAGCATTTT
TRBV7-8	-	-	TRBJ1-1	CASSFSPGGPEGPEAFF	TGTGCCAGCAGCTTCTCTCCGGGGGGTCCGGAGGGCCCTGAAGCTTTCTTT
TRBV5-1	-	-	TRBJ2-5	CASSDRDFLVSVETQYF	TGCGCCAGCAGCGATCGGGACTTCCTAGTGTCGGTAGAGACCCAGTACTTC
TRBV9	-	-	TRBJ1-4	CASSKSGTRGEKLFF	TGTGCCAGCAGTAAGTCCGGGACAAGAGGTGAAAAACTGTTTTTT
TRBV29-1	-	-	TRBJ2-3	CSVDGRNTDTQYF	TGCAGCGTTGATGGCAGAAACACAGATACGCAGTATTTT
TRBV9	once	-	TRBJ2-7	CASSVGTNSYEQYF	TGTGCCAGCAGCGTAGGGACTAACTCCTACGAGCAGTACTTC
TRBV19	-	TRBD2	TRBJ2-7	CASSPSGRGISYEQYF	TGTGCCAGTAGTCCTAGCGGGAGGGGGATTTCCTACGAGCAGTACTTC
TRBV29-1	few	TRBD2	TRBJ2-1	CSVVRGSSYEQFF	TGCAGCGTTGTGCGCGGGAGCAGCTATGAGCAGTTCTTC
TRBV30	-	-	TRBJ1-3	CAWRRSGGNTIYF	TGTGCCTGGAGAAGGTCGGGTGGAAACACCATATATTTT
TRBV28	-	-	TRBJ1-1	CASSLRHPPRVF	TGTGCCAGCAGTTTGAGACACCCCCCGCGTGTCTTT
TRBV7-8	-	TRBD2	TRBJ2-5	CASSSEGLPLQETQYF	TGTGCCAGCAGCTCGGAGGGACTACCACTTCAAGAGACCCAGTACTTC
TRBV27	once	-	TRBJ1-1	CASSLGRGGLTEAFF	TGTGCCAGCAGTTTAGGCCGAGGGGGTCTCACTGAAGCTTTCTTT
TRBV4-3	-	-	TRBJ1-1	CASKIAGFRGSNTEAFF	TGCGCCAGCAAGATAGCGGGTTTCCGAGGTTCGAACACTGAAGCTTTCTTT
TRBV28	-	-	TRBJ2-1	CASSFAGRYRDEQFF	TGTGCCAGCAGTTTTGCAGGGCGCTACCGAGATGAGCAGTTCTTC